This TCR beta chain appears in the sequencing data of a study of shared clonotypes between healthy human individuals. Study as a whole: A couple of female and three male donors aged 18 to 49 were enrolled. Points from the study as a whole: Clonotype sharing levels among donors were expected to vary with sequencing depth. Among non-shared clonotypes, generation probabilities were lower than among those shared by all four donors.

Concerning this clone: Antigen unknown.

The assay was immunoSEQ multiplex PCR, and TCRdb's table has in-frame clones only and misses some. The sample includes over 700,000 clones, just under 75% of them seen just once. Trimming took off 1 base at V and 5 bases at J, with 11 bases between the two ends. The CDR3 extends over 15 amino acids. Germline CDR1 LNHNV, CDR2 YYDKDF (reference sequence). The sample comprised memory CD4+ T cells sorted from blood. Subset of the sample: CD45RA-negative fraction. The rearrangement links TRBV15 to TRBJ2-2, with a tentative D call TRBD1 (6 bases). The source of this sequence is a woman aged 30 to 39 in good health. The CDR3 loop reads CATSRVRQVTGELFF. The CDR3, as DNA: TGTGCCACCAGCAGAGTCAGACAGGTTACCGGGGAGCTGTTTTTT.